This T cell receptor beta chain was recorded in a study of radiotherapy plus CTLA-4 blockade in lung cancer. Looking at the study overall: There were objective responses in 18% of patients, and 31% had disease control. Study outcomes and limitations: According to reports, early shifts in blood T cell clones, alongside interferon-beta, forecast response most accurately. TCR clones originating in tumors grew in number in blood after radiotherapy plus ipilimumab.

CTLA-4 blockade using ipilimumab, together with focal radiation, was received by patients with chemo-refractory metastatic non-small-cell lung cancer. CDR3 size: 14 residues. The V gene's germline CDR1 is SGHRS and CDR2 YFSETQ. The V and J ends lost 6 bases and 5 bases, in that order; junction bases with no gene match: 8. This clone was picked up a small number of times. Its cognate antigen is unknown. Data came from immunoSEQ multiplex PCR; TCRdb stores just in-frame clones and leaves some out. The sample consists of 70,000 to 90,000 clones, roughly 75% of them appearing once. The receptor was derived from a human donor with non-small cell lung cancer who had a complete response to radiotherapy plus ipilimumab. The chain combines TRBV5-1 with TRBJ2-7, with TRBD1 matching 10 bases. Source: peripheral blood, taken from a patient treated with radiotherapy plus ipilimumab. The CDR3 region is CASNRRTGGNEQYF. The DNA for the CDR3 is TGCGCCAGCAATCGGCGGACAGGGGGAAACGAGCAGTACTTC.